The source of this T cell receptor (beta chain) is a study of T cell responses to AZD1222 COVID-19 vaccine. The count of this clone is one. Its specificity is unknown. Study results and caveats: Clonal diversity may have been underestimated in mostly white British donors.

Sequencing was performed with immunoSEQ multiplex PCR; in TCRdb, only in-frame clones are kept and a portion is missing. The top ten clones hold 5% to 7% of a sample with 90,000 to 150,000 clones, about 85% of them seen once. This CDR3 region has 15 residues. J was trimmed by 4 bases and V by 6 bases; bases with no gene match: 11. The germline CDR1 and CDR2 sequences are MNHEY and SVGAGI. This sample comprised peripheral blood, obtained on day 0 of AZD1222 vaccination. The chain employs TRBV6-5 and TRBJ2-7, with 8 bases that match TRBD1. The source is an adult in good health. The CDR3 sequence: CASRGGTGDFYEQYF. The CDR3 DNA sequence: TGTGCCAGCAGGGGCGGGACAGGCGATTTTTACGAGCAGTACTTC.